A selection of T cell receptor beta chains follows, all from one sample in a study of human T cells and chemical hapten exposure. TCRdb re-called the RACE reads through MiXCR, storing one row per CDR3 protein. The repertoire includes approximately 81,000 distinct CDR3 sequences, 8.6% of them detected once, and 1.5% to 1.7% sits in the top ten. The specimen was whole blood. These receptors originate from a male donor in good health. Some clones in this sample may be carry-over from other donors' samples. Both conserved end residues are part of each CDR3.

J gene: TRBJ1-2; V gene: TRBV20-1; CDR3 protein: CSATRTGHRLGLWLHRDWDYGYTF
J gene: TRBJ2-5; V gene: TRBV5-1; CDR3 protein: CASSSPGTGQETQYF
J gene: TRBJ2-3; V gene: TRBV5-1; CDR3 protein: CASTMDREDIADTQYF
J gene: TRBJ2-3; V gene: TRBV20-1; CDR3 protein: CSANPVDPGKEDTQYF
J gene: TRBJ1-2; V gene: TRBV27; CDR3 protein: CASSLKGQGAQSYGYTF
J gene: TRBJ2-7; V gene: TRBV21-1; CDR3 protein: CASSKIPRFLTSYEQYF
J gene: TRBJ2-7; V gene: TRBV20-1; CDR3 protein: CSAGLLALSYEQYF
J gene: TRBJ2-3; V gene: TRBV5-1; CDR3 protein: CASSLKLAGTDTQYF
J gene: TRBJ2-5; V gene: TRBV10-3; CDR3 protein: CAISEGGQGSQTQYF
J gene: TRBJ1-1; V gene: TRBV3-1; CDR3 protein: CASSRRGGGTEAFF
J gene: TRBJ1-2; V gene: TRBV29-1; CDR3 protein: CSIRDRETYGYTF
J gene: TRBJ2-5; V gene: TRBV10-2; CDR3 protein: CASSEPAGSQETQYF
J gene: TRBJ2-3; V gene: TRBV20-1; CDR3 protein: CSAQNTDTQYF
J gene: TRBJ1-5; V gene: TRBV20-1; CDR3 protein: CSARTLGTGDQPQHF
J gene: TRBJ2-7; V gene: TRBV13; CDR3 protein: CASSSQGLQYF